This TCR beta chain is drawn from a study of long-term antiretroviral therapy in people with HIV. Study-wide context: There is a gap of about a decade between the earliest samples and the later 2015 immediate-ART recommendation. Study-wide findings and caveats: Blood specimens, gathered between about 2003 and 2018, were possibly obtained under older ART regimens.

Worth noting for this clone: Its target is not known.

CDR3 size: 15 residues. Trimming removed 4 bases from V and 3 bases from J, with 13 bases in between. Per germline, CDR1 SGDLS and CDR2 YYNGEE. Version v3.0 of the immunoSEQ assay ran at survey level. The assay was immunoSEQ multiplex PCR, and TCRdb's table has in-frame clones only and misses some. The table shows approximately 35,000 clones, with 94% occurring only once. The material sequenced was unsorted PBMCs, taken 4.1 years after starting antiretroviral therapy. This sequence originates from a woman aged 45-60 years with HIV. The chain links TRBV9 to TRBJ1-4, with D possibly matching TRBD1 (6 bases). This chain's CDR3 is CASSYRQDPNEKLFF. The CDR3 DNA is TGTGCCAGCAGCTACAGACAGGACCCTAATGAAAAACTGTTTTTT.